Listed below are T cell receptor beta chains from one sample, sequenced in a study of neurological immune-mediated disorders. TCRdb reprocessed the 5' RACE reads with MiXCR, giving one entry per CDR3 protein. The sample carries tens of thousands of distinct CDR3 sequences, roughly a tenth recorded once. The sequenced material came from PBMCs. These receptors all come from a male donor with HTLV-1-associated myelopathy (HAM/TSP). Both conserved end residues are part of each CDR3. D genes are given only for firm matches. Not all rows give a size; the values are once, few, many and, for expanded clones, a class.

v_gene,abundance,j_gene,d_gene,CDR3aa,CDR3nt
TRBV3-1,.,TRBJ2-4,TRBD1,CASSPWDSGVTKDIQCF,TGTGCCAGCAGCCCCTGGGACAGTGGCGTTACCAAAGACATTCAGTGCTTC
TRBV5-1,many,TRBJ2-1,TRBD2,CASSLAGGGTYNEQFF,TGCGCCAGCAGCTTGGCCGGCGGGGGAACCTACAATGAGCAGTTCTTC
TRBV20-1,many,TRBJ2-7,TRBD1,CSARDPQGAYEQYF,TGCAGTGCTAGAGATCCCCAGGGGGCCTACGAGCAGTACTTC
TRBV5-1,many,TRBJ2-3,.,CASSLGGHADTQYF,TGCGCCAGCAGCTTGGGGGGTCACGCAGATACGCAGTATTTT
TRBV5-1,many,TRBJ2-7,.,CASSFPQWGDEQYF,TGCGCCAGCAGCTTCCCCCAGTGGGGTGACGAGCAGTACTTC
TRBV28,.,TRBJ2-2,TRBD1,CASNLGRGRNTRELFF,TGTGCCAGCAATCTCGGCAGGGGGCGGAACACCCGGGAGCTGTTTTTT
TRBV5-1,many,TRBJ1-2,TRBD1,CASSWTGDNYGYTF,TGCGCCAGCAGCTGGACAGGGGATAACTATGGCTACACCTTC
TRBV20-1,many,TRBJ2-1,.,CSALKGGLNSYNEQFF,TGCAGTGCCCTCAAGGGGGGGCTCAACTCCTACAATGAGCAGTTCTTC
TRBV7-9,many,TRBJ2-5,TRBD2,CAFGGLAGAETQYF,TGTGCCTTCGGAGGACTAGCGGGGGCAGAGACCCAGTACTTC
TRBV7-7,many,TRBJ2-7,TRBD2,CASSAGTSVPTYEQYF,TGTGCTAGCAGCGCAGGGACTAGCGTACCTACCTACGAGCAGTACTTC
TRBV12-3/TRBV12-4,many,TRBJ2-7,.,CASSFGIGVYEQYF,TGTGCCAGCAGTTTCGGGATCGGGGTCTACGAGCAGTACTTC
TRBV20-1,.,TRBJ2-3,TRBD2,CSARRVGGTDTQYF,TGCAGTGCTAGACGGGTGGGGGGGACAGATACGCAGTATTTT
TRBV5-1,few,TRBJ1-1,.,CASSFIFRRTNTEAFF,TGCGCCAGCAGCTTCATCTTCAGGAGGACGAACACTGAAGCTTTCTTT
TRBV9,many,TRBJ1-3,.,CASSVASTSGNTIYF,TGTGCCAGCAGCGTAGCGTCCACCTCTGGAAACACCATATATTTT
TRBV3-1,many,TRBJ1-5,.,CASSQEGFGQPQHF,TGTGCCAGCAGCCAAGAGGGATTCGGTCAGCCCCAGCATTTT
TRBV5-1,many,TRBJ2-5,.,CASSYLGPLTQQETQYF,TGCGCCAGCAGCTACCTCGGACCCCTAACGCAACAAGAGACCCAGTACTTC
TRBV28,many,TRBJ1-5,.,CASSFGGQDQPQHF,TGTGCCAGCAGTTTTGGAGGGCAAGATCAGCCCCAGCATTTT
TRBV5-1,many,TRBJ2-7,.,CASSFNREGEQYF,TGCGCCAGCAGCTTTAACAGGGAAGGCGAGCAGTACTTC
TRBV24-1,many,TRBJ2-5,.,CATSEPGNQETQYF,TGTGCCACCAGTGAACCCGGGAATCAAGAGACCCAGTACTTC
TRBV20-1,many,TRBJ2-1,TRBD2,CSARDLAGGPYNEQFF,TGCAGTGCTAGAGATCTGGCGGGGGGGCCCTACAATGAGCAGTTCTTC
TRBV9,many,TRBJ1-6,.,CASSVEQNSPLHF,TGTGCCAGCAGCGTAGAACAGAATTCACCCCTCCACTTT
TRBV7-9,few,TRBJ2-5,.,CASSYVADQETQYF,TGTGCCAGCAGCTATGTAGCGGACCAAGAGACCCAGTACTTC
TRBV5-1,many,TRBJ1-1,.,CASSEGSGTEAFF,TGCGCCAGCAGCGAGGGATCGGGCACTGAAGCTTTCTTT
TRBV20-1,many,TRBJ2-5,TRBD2,CSAIRTSEETQYF,TGCAGTGCTATTCGGACTAGCGAGGAGACCCAGTACTTC
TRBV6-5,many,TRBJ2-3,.,CASSYWGQADTQYF,TGTGCCAGCAGTTACTGGGGACAAGCAGATACGCAGTATTTT
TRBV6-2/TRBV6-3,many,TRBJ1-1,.,CASSYGDREAFF,TGTGCCAGCAGTTATGGGGATCGTGAAGCTTTCTTT
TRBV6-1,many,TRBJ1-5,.,CASSEGIAQPQHF,TGTGCCAGCAGTGAAGGAATTGCCCAGCCCCAGCATTTT
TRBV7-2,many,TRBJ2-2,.,CASSSDTTGELFF,TGTGCCAGCAGCTCTGACACGACCGGGGAGCTGTTTTTT
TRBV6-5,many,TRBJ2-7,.,CASSTSRYPYEQYF,TGTGCCAGCAGCACAAGCAGGTACCCCTACGAGCAGTACTTC
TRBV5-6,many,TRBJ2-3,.,CASSLGGHTDTQYF,TGTGCCAGCAGCTTGGGGGGCCACACAGATACGCAGTATTTT
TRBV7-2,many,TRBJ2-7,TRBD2,CASSLVGGGNSYEQYF,TGTGCCAGCAGCTTAGTCGGCGGGGGGAACTCCTACGAGCAGTACTTC
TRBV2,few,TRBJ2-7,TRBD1,CASKGAREQYF,TGTGCCAGCAAGGGGGCTAGGGAGCAGTACTTC
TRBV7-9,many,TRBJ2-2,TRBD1,CASSRAGQGEGDTGELFF,TGTGCCAGCAGCCGAGCTGGACAGGGGGAAGGCGACACCGGGGAGCTGTTTTTT
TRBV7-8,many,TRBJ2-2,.,CASSLDSTGELFF,TGTGCCAGCAGCTTAGACAGCACCGGGGAGCTGTTTTTT
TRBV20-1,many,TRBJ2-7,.,CSAREGVYEQYF,TGCAGTGCTAGAGAGGGGGTCTACGAGCAGTACTTC
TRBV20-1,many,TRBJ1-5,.,CSADPGGLNQPQHF,TGCAGTGCAGATCCGGGGGGACTGAATCAGCCCCAGCATTTT
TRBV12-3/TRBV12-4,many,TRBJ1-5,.,CASSLIQGNPQHF,TGTGCCAGCAGTTTAATTCAGGGTAATCCCCAGCATTTT
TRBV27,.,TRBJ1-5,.,CASSLESGTGYQPQHF,TGTGCCAGCAGTTTAGAATCGGGGACGGGGTATCAGCCCCAGCATTTT
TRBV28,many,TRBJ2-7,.,CASVQGIPYEQYF,TGTGCCAGCGTGCAGGGGATTCCCTACGAGCAGTACTTC
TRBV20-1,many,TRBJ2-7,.,CSAKDDYEQYF,TGCAGTGCTAAAGACGATTACGAGCAGTACTTC
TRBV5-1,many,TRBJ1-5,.,CASRGGSDQPQHF,TGCGCCAGCAGAGGAGGGTCGGATCAGCCCCAGCATTTT
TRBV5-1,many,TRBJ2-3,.,CASTLRGPSTDTQYF,TGCGCCAGCACACTGAGAGGGCCAAGCACAGATACGCAGTATTTT
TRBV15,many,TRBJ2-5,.,CATSRPLQGLRETQYF,TGTGCCACCAGCAGACCGTTACAGGGTCTTAGAGAGACCCAGTACTTC
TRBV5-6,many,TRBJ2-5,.,CASSLRQETQYF,TGTGCCAGCAGCTTACGACAAGAGACCCAGTACTTC
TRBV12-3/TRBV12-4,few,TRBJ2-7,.,CASTPDSSFGEQYF,TGTGCCAGCACCCCAGACAGCTCCTTCGGCGAGCAGTACTTC
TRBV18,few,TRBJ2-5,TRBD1,CASSPPGTGETQYF,TGTGCCAGCTCGCCTCCTGGGACAGGAGAGACCCAGTACTTC
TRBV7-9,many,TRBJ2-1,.,CASSYSGSSYNEQFF,TGTGCCAGCAGCTATTCCGGAAGCTCCTACAATGAGCAGTTCTTC
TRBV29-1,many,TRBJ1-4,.,CSVQRSLNEKLFF,TGCAGCGTTCAAAGGAGCCTTAATGAAAAACTGTTTTTT
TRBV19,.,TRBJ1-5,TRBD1,CASSRDRVGQPQHF,TGTGCCAGTAGTCGAGACAGGGTCGGTCAGCCCCAGCATTTT
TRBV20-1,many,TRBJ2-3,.,CSARDGARIADTQYF,TGCAGTGCTAGAGATGGAGCTCGTATAGCAGATACGCAGTATTTT
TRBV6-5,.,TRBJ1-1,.,CASSYGGTEAFF,TGTGCCAGCAGTTACGGGGGCACTGAAGCTTTCTTT
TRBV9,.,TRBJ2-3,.,CASSVSGVSTDTQYF,TGTGCCAGCAGCGTTTCAGGAGTAAGCACAGATACGCAGTATTTT
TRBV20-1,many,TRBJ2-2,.,CSAIPARGWDTGELFF,TGCAGTGCGATCCCAGCCAGGGGTTGGGACACCGGGGAGCTGTTTTTT
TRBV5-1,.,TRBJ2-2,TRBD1,CASAGTVNTGELFF,TGCGCCAGCGCCGGGACAGTGAACACCGGGGAGCTATTTTTT
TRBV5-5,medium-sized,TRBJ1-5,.,CASSSSFRQPQHF,TGTGCCAGCAGCTCCTCTTTCAGGCAGCCCCAGCATTTT
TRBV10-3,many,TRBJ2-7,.,CAISESGGTYEQYF,TGTGCCATCAGTGAGTCAGGGGGAACCTACGAGCAGTACTTC